Following are 27 T cell receptor beta chains from one sample sequenced in a study of OX40 agonist ivuxolimab in advanced cancers. Libraries were prepared by immunoSEQ multiplex PCR; TCRdb keeps only in-frame clonotypes and omits some of them. The sample includes 83,000 or so clones, approximately 84% of them seen just once. Specimen: CD4+ or CD8+ T cells sorted from blood, collected in a trial of the OX40 agonist ivuxolimab. The receptors were sampled from an adult with an advanced solid tumor such as melanoma, head and neck, liver or kidney cancer.

V is TRBV6-5 and J is TRBJ1-1; D remains ambiguous. This CDR3 comprises 14 residues. Germline assignment: CDR1 MNHEY and CDR2 SVGAGI. Trimming removed 6 bases at V and 4 bases at J, with 15 bases between. The CDR3 coding sequence is TGTGCCAGCAGCCGTGGGGAAGGGTTCACTGAAGCTTTCTTT. This gives the protein CASSRGEGFTEAFF.

The chain has TRBV5-1 and TRBJ2-2; possibly TRBD2 for D (5 bases). Trimming pared 3 bases from V and 0 bases from J, leaving 15 bases between. CDR1 and CDR2 from the germline V gene are SGHRS and YFSETQ. The CDR3 contains 17 residues. The CDR3 DNA is TGCGCCAGCAGCTCCCGGACTCGACAAACGAACACCGGGGAGCTGTTTTTT. This sequence encodes CASSSRTRQTNTGELFF.

CDR3 sequence reads: CASSSAGGYGNEQFF. The CDR3 region has the DNA TGTGCCAGCAGTTCCGCAGGGGGGTACGGGAATGAGCAGTTCTTC. The rearrangement links TRBV27 to TRBJ2-1, with a tentative D call TRBD1 (7 bases). The germline V gene has CDR1 MNHEY and CDR2 SMNVEV (reference sequence). The CDR3 is made up of 15 amino acids. The V gene lost 4 bases and the J gene lost 7 bases, with 17 bases spanning the gap.

This clone was recorded once. For the CDR3, the DNA is TGCGCCAGCAGCTTGTCCTTCTCCGGCGAGCAGTACTTC. Its protein is CASSLSFSGEQYF. The rearrangement links TRBV5-1 to TRBJ2-7, with no clear D. This CDR3 region has 13 residues. In germline, CDR1 is SGHRS, CDR2 YFSETQ. Trimming removed 1 base from V and 6 bases from J, with 11 bases in between.

The V gene is TRBV6-5, the J gene TRBJ1-2; TRBD1 agrees at 8 bases. Germline CDR1 is MNHEY and CDR2 is SVGAGI. The CDR3 is made up of 13 amino acids. Trimming removed 5 bases from V and 8 bases from J; junction bases left unmatched: 7. The CDR3 region has the DNA TGTGCCAGCAGTCCAGCGACAGGGGACGGCTACACCTTC. Amino acids: CASSPATGDGYTF.

This chain joins TRBV5-6 and TRBJ1-5; D is undetermined. Trimming removed 0 bases at V and 3 bases at J, with 7 bases between. The V gene's germline CDR1 is SGHDT and CDR2 YYEEEE. The CDR3 sequence is 14 residues long. The CDR3, as DNA: TGTGCCAGCAGCTTGGACGGCTTCAATCAGCCCCAGCATTTT. This encodes CASSLDGFNQPQHF.

This chain uses TRBV7-9 with TRBJ1-4; the D gene is possibly TRBD1 (5 bases). Germline V gene sequence: CDR1 SEHNR, CDR2 FQNEAQ (reference sequence). V was shortened by 5 bases and J by 8 bases, with 15 bases between the two germline ends. There are 14 residues in the CDR3. The CDR3 is CASSLRVRGEKLFF. The CDR3 bases are TGTGCCAGCAGCCTCCGGGTTAGGGGAGAAAAACTGTTTTTT. Drawing the rest from reference TRBV7-9 and TRBJ1-4, the complete variable domain is DTGVSQNPRHKITKRGQNVTFRCDPISEHNRLYWYRQTLGQGPEFLTYFQNEAQLEKSRLLSDRFSAERPKGSFSTLEIQRTEQGDSAMYLCASSLRVRGEKLFFGSGTQLSVL.

This chain joins TRBV27 and TRBJ2-5; perhaps TRBD2 as D (6 bases). V was trimmed by 6 bases and J by 5 bases, leaving 10 bases between them. This CDR3 is built from 12 residues. CDR1 MNHEY and CDR2 SMNVEV come from the germline V gene (reference sequence). This chain's CDR3 is CASSPAGETQYF. Here the CDR3 DNA reads TGTGCCAGCAGCCCAGCGGGTGAGACCCAGTACTTC.

This chain connects TRBV5-1 to TRBJ1-2; D gene ambiguous. CDR1 is SGHRS, CDR2 YFSETQ, per germline. The CDR3 is made up of 17 amino acids. Trimming stripped 0 bases from V and 4 bases from J, with 19 bases between. CDR3 protein: CASSLGPGPSVLYGYTF. CDR3 coding DNA: TGCGCCAGCAGCTTGGGACCCGGACCGTCAGTCCTCTATGGCTACACCTTC.

The chain couples TRBV7-8 to TRBJ1-2; TRBD1 is a possible D gene (6 bases). Trimming removed 5 bases from V and 2 bases from J, with 12 bases in between. CDR1 SGHVS and CDR2 FQNEAQ come from the germline V gene. The CDR3 totals 14 residues. CDR3 protein: CASSPQGGNYGYTF. CDR3 DNA: TGTGCCAGCAGCCCACAGGGCGGGAACTATGGCTACACCTTC.

This chain links TRBV7-9 with TRBJ2-4, with D perhaps being TRBD1 or TRBD2 (5 bases each). V lost 5 bases, J lost 4 bases, and 9 bases lay in between. The CDR3 runs 13 residues. Per germline, CDR1 SEHNR and CDR2 FQNEAQ (reference sequence). CDR3 in amino acids: CASSRDGKNIQYF. For the CDR3, the DNA is TGTGCCAGCAGCCGGGACGGAAAAAACATTCAGTACTTC. Looking up the rest from reference TRBV7-9 and TRBJ2-4 gives the full variable domain: DTGVSQNPRHKITKRGQNVTFRCDPISEHNRLYWYRQTLGQGPEFLTYFQNEAQLEKSRLLSDRFSAERPKGSFSTLEIQRTEQGDSAMYLCASSRDGKNIQYFGAGTRLSVL.

The rearrangement joins TRBV6-5 to TRBJ1-1; D not certain. Trimming cost V 0 bases and J 0 bases, with 8 bases left between them. Germline values: CDR1 MNHEY, CDR2 SVGAGI. CDR3 length: 15 residues. CDR3 bases: TGTGCCAGCAGTTACTCGTCGGGGATGAACACTGAAGCTTTCTTT. Translating gives CASSYSSGMNTEAFF.

This chain joins TRBV29-1 and TRBJ2-2, with 9 bases that match TRBD1. There are 14 residues in the CDR3. Looked up from germline, CDR1 is SQVTM and CDR2 is ANQGSEA. Trimming cost V 0 bases and J 9 bases; bases outside gene matches: 5. The CDR3 bases are TGCAGCGTTGAAGATCCGGGACAGGGTAGGGAGCTGTTTTTT. Protein product: CSVEDPGQGRELFF.

V gene TRBV4-3 combines with J gene TRBJ1-3; 7 positions agree with TRBD1. The CDR3 length is 15 residues. The V gene's germline CDR1 is LGHNA and CDR2 YSLEER. V was pared by 4 bases and J by 8 bases, with 11 bases of the junction left unmatched. In DNA form, the CDR3 reads TGCGCCAGCAGCCGCGGGCGGCCAGGGGGGGACACCATATATTTT. Its translation is CASSRGRPGGDTIYF.

The rearrangement uses TRBV15 and TRBJ1-2; D remains unclear. The CDR3 sequence is 14 residues long. The V end was cut by 4 bases, the J end by 2 bases, with 11 bases between. Germline V gene data show CDR1 as LNHNV and CDR2 as YYDKDF (reference sequence). CDR3 DNA: TGTGCCACCAGCACCCCGGGCGAAAACTATGGCTACACCTTC. It translates to CATSTPGENYGYTF.

Comments on this clone: One end of the junction fails to match germline, which may point to a read error. The V and J genes are TRBV27 and TRBJ2-3; no clear D gene. This CDR3 is 13 amino acids long. Germline CDR1 is MNHEY and CDR2 is SMNVEV (reference sequence). This chain's CDR3 is CASSLSPRDTQYF. CDR3 nucleotide sequence: TGTGCCAGCAGTCTATCCCCGAGGGATACGCAGTATTTT.

This clone came up a few times. The genes are TRBV6-1 and TRBJ1-2; TRBD1 might be the D (5 bases). Per germline, CDR1 MNHNS and CDR2 SASEGT. V was cut by 6 bases and J by 8 bases, with 13 bases left in between. This CDR3 spans 12 amino acids. The CDR3 is CASSVTGRGYTF. CDR3 DNA: TGTGCCAGCAGCGTCACAGGCCGAGGCTACACCTTC.

This clone was picked up one time. V gene TRBV21-1 combines with J gene TRBJ1-1; the table's D gene call, TRBD1, was not cross checked with the DNA. TRBV21-1 is assigned pseudogene status. The CDR3 consists of 14 residues. CDR3 sequence reads: CASSRQTGASVAFF. For the CDR3, the DNA is TGTGCCAGCAGCCGACAGACAGGCGCCTCGGTAGCTTTCTTT.

This clone was counted a few times. The chain employs TRBV5-5 and TRBJ1-4; D gene uncertain. The germline gives CDR1 SGHKS, CDR2 YYEKEE (reference sequence). Trimming left V 4 bases short and J 7 bases short, with 17 bases between. The CDR3 runs to 15 residues. The CDR3 DNA reads TGTGCCAGCAGCCAAAGTTCGGGGTTTACTGAAAAACTGTTTTTT. Protein product: CASSQSSGFTEKLFF.

CDR3 sequence: CASSATSKSYEQYF. The CDR3, as DNA: TGTGCCAGCAGCGCCACCTCTAAGAGCTACGAGCAGTACTTC. The chain carries TRBV9 and TRBJ2-7; D is unclear. This CDR3 has 14 residues. Trimming stripped 3 bases from V and 3 bases from J, with 13 bases between. In germline, CDR1 is SGDLS, CDR2 YYNGEE. Using reference TRBV9 and TRBJ2-7 for the parts outside the CDR3, the full variable domain is DSGVTQTPKHLITATGQRVTLRCSPRSGDLSVYWYQQSLDQGLQFLIQYYNGEERAKGNILERFSAQQFPDLHSELNLSSLELGDSALYFCASSATSKSYEQYFGPGTRLTVT.

V and J are TRBV5-1 and TRBJ1-4; possible D gene TRBD1, 5 bases. The germline gives CDR1 SGHRS, CDR2 YFSETQ. The V and J ends lost 0 bases and 8 bases respectively, with 8 bases between them. This CDR3 region has 13 residues. CDR3 residues: CASSLGAGEKLFF. As DNA, the CDR3 is TGCGCCAGCAGCTTGGGGGCAGGGGAAAAACTGTTTTTT.

The chain uses TRBV4-2 and TRBJ2-5, with D perhaps matching TRBD2 (5 bases). Germline lookup yields CDR1 LGHNA and CDR2 YNFKEQ. V was cut by 4 bases and J by 0 bases, with 18 bases left in between. This CDR3 has 17 amino acids. CDR3 nucleotides: TGTGCCAGCAGCCTTAACCGGGGTAACGCTTACCAAGAGACCCAGTACTTC. Translated: CASSLNRGNAYQETQYF.

This clone was counted a few times. The CDR3 DNA reads TGTGCCAGTACCTCGGGAACATCCCACACTGAAGCTTTCTTT. This encodes CASTSGTSHTEAFF. This sequence joins TRBV19 and TRBJ1-1; D uncertain. Trimming pared 7 bases from V and 3 bases from J, leaving 15 bases between. This CDR3 comprises 14 residues. Per the germline V gene, CDR1 is LNHDA and CDR2 is SQIVND (reference sequence).

The chain links TRBV19 to TRBJ2-3; 9 bases are a match to TRBD2. V was clipped by 4 bases and J by 2 bases; unmatched bases: 7. Germline CDR1 and CDR2: LNHDA and SQIVND (reference sequence). This CDR3 contains 16 residues. In nucleotides, the CDR3 is TGTGCCAGTAGTAACCGACTAGCGGAGAACACAGATACGCAGTATTTT. As protein: CASSNRLAENTDTQYF.

This clone was recorded once. The chain has TRBV7-2 and TRBJ2-3; no clear D. This CDR3 has 13 residues. Germline values: CDR1 SGHTA, CDR2 FQGNSA. V was clipped by 3 bases and J by 5 bases, with 9 bases between them. The CDR3 is CASSLRLGDTQYF. CDR3 bases: TGTGCCAGCAGCTTGCGGCTTGGAGATACGCAGTATTTT. The entire variable domain, with the rest obtained from reference TRBV7-2 and TRBJ2-3, is as follows: GAGVSQSPSNKVTEKGKDVELRCDPISGHTALYWYRQSLGQGLEFLIYFQGNSAPDKSGLPSDRFSAERTGGSVSTLTIQRTQQEDSAVYLCASSLRLGDTQYFGPGTRLTVL.

The chain is built from TRBV6-5 and TRBJ1-1; D gene uncertain. The CDR3 totals 13 residues. The germline V and J ends were trimmed by 2 bases and 7 bases, with 11 bases remaining between them. Looked up from germline, CDR1 is MNHEY and CDR2 is SVGAGI. This CDR3 is CASSYGEGSEAFF. As DNA, the CDR3 is TGTGCCAGCAGTTACGGTGAGGGTAGTGAAGCTTTCTTT.

This sequence joins TRBV4-1 and TRBJ1-2; no clear D gene. From germline, CDR1 is MGHRA and CDR2 YSYEKL. The length of the CDR3 is 14 residues. V shed 4 bases and J shed 0 bases, with 9 bases lying between them. Here the CDR3 reads CASSPATANYGYTF. The DNA for the CDR3 is TGCGCCAGCAGCCCCGCCACAGCTAACTATGGCTACACCTTC.